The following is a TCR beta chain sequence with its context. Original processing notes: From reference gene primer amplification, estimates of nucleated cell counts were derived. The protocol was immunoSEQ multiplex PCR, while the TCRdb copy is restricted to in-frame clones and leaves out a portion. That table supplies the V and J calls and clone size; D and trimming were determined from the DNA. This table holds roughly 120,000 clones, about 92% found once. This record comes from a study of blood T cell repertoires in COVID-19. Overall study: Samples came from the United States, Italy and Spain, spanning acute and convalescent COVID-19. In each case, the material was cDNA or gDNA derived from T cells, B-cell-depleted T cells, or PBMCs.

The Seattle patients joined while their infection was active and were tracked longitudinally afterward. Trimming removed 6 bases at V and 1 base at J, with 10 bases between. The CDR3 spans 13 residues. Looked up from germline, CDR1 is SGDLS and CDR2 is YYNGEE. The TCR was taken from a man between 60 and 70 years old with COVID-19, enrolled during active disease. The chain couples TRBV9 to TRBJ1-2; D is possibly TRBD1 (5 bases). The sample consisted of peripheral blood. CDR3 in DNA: TGTGCCAGCACCCGGCAGGGTAACTATGGCTACACCTTC. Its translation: CASTRQGNYGYTF.